This T cell receptor beta chain came from a study of blood T cell repertoires in COVID-19. Study context: The United States, Italy and Spain supplied acute and convalescent COVID-19 samples.

This CDR3 contains 14 residues. Per the germline V gene, CDR1 is SGHNT and CDR2 is YYREEE (reference sequence). V was pared by 4 bases and J by 7 bases, with 5 bases of the junction left unmatched. Methods used by the authors: Amplification from reference gene primers served as the basis for estimated nucleated cell counts. Clones were sequenced by immunoSEQ multiplex PCR, and TCRdb holds only the in-frame ones, with some missing. The DNA gave D and trimming, while V, J and clone size come from that table. There are approximately 200,000 clones in the sample; almost 85% occur only once, and approximately 6.9% lies in the top ten.

The chain joins TRBV5-4 to TRBJ1-4, with 9 bases aligning to TRBD1. The receptor comes from a human donor with acute or convalescent COVID-19. The donor label of this sample is uncertain. Sequencing used peripheral blood. The CDR3 DNA reads TGTGCCAGCAGCCGGGGACAGGGTAGTGAAAAACTGTTTTTT. It specifies CASSRGQGSEKLFF.